The clone carrying this T cell receptor beta chain has only a few counts. Aged roughly 6 to 90, donors were systemically healthy Caucasians from Russia. Researchers report isolating at least 7 million PBMCs per sample. J gave up 2 bases and V 5 bases, and 12 bases lay outside the gene matches. The CDR3 has 18 amino acids. These data are taken from a study of blood T cells in healthy people across ages. Then a second PCR, running about 6 to 11 cycles, was carried out with a sample-barcoded 5' primer and a J-beta primer mix. TCRdb itself ran the 5' RACE reads through MiXCR, one entry per CDR3 protein. The table includes about 580,000 distinct CDR3 sequences, 47% detected once.

The sequence came from a man at least 80 years old in good health. Material: blood. The chain links TRBV12-3 or TRBV12-4 to TRBJ2-2, with 9 bases that match TRBD1. CDR3 sequence (DNA): TGTGCCAGCAGTCACACAGGGGGCCGGGACATTAACACCGGGGAGCTGTTTTTT. Translation: CASSHTGGRDINTGELFF.